The 21 T cell receptor beta chains below all came from one sample that was sequenced in a study of blood T cell repertoires in COVID-19 (dated by TCRdb to 2019 to 2021). Libraries were prepared through the immunoSEQ multiplex PCR assay. The immuneACCESS repertoire file appears here via TCRdb, limited to in-frame rearrangements. These files lack a portion of the clones; in checked studies, under half of the deficit traces to unresolved V genes, and the cause of the others is not known. A total of about 95,000 clones appear in this sample, 89% of them only once. Less than 3% of the sample goes to the ten largest clones. The sample comprised peripheral blood. These receptors were obtained from a man in his fifties or sixties with COVID-19, enrolled during active disease.

The rearrangement uses TRBV12-3 or TRBV12-4 and TRBJ1-5, with 8 bases aligning to TRBD1. Trimming removed 5 bases from V and 5 bases from J; junction bases left unmatched: 2. The CDR3 has 13 amino acids. The CDR3, as DNA: TGTGCCAGCAGTGGGACAGGTGATCAGCCCCAGCATTTT. This encodes CASSGTGDQPQHF.

The CDR3 DNA reads TGTGCCAGCTCACACGGGACAGGGGGGGACTACGAGCAGTACTTC. Its protein product is CASSHGTGGDYEQYF. The chain joins TRBV18 to TRBJ2-7; TRBD1 agrees at 11 bases. This CDR3 region has 15 residues. Germline V gives CDR1 KGHSH, CDR2 LQKENI. After removal of 4 bases from V and 3 bases from J, the junction contained 5 bases not matched to a gene.

This chain joins TRBV28 and TRBJ1-6; D unclear. CDR1 MDHEN and CDR2 SYDVKM come from the germline V gene. Trimming left V 6 bases short and J 0 bases short, with 15 bases between. The length of the CDR3 is 17 residues. CDR3 sequence: CASRFPGLGSYNSPLHF. The CDR3 coding sequence is TGTGCCAGCAGATTCCCGGGGTTGGGCTCCTATAATTCACCCCTCCACTTT.

This clone showed up just a few times. The germline gene is not matched at one end of the junction; a read error may be the cause. V is TRBV3-1 (or the pseudogene TRBV3-2) and J is TRBJ2-7; 7 bases align to TRBD1. Germline CDR1 and CDR2: LGHDT and YNNKEL (reference sequence). The CDR3 totals 12 residues. CDR3 sequence reads: CASSTRQGNLHF. CDR3 DNA: TGTGCCAGCAGCACGAGACAGGGAAACTTGCACTTC.

The V call is TRBV2, the J call TRBJ1-5; 9 bases fit TRBD1. V gave up 1 base and J gave up 7 bases; unmatched junction bases: 2. This CDR3 comprises 14 residues. Germline loops: CDR1 SNHLY, CDR2 FYNNEI. In DNA, the CDR3 is TGTGCCAGCAGTGAAGTAGACAGGGGGCAGCCCCAGCATTTT. The encoded protein is CASSEVDRGQPQHF.

V usage is TRBV5-5 and J usage is TRBJ1-2; D is undetermined. Trimming removed 4 bases from V and 5 bases from J, with 12 bases in between. Germline loops: CDR1 SGHKS, CDR2 YYEKEE (reference sequence). The CDR3 runs 13 residues. The CDR3 sequence is CASSPRLTYGYTF. CDR3 nucleotides: TGTGCCAGCAGCCCTCGACTAACATATGGCTACACCTTC.

The V and J genes are TRBV12-2 and TRBJ1-5; TRBD1 was called by the table and not checked on the DNA. TRBV12-2 has pseudogene status. The CDR3 is 19 residues long. DNA of the CDR3: TGTGCAAGTCGCTTAGAACAGGGGGGACCAAGCAAGGGCAATCAGCCCCAGCATTTT. Translating it yields CASRLEQGGPSKGNQPQHF.

The rearrangement joins TRBV12-3 or TRBV12-4 to TRBJ1-3; no reliable D call. Trimming took off 11 bases at V and 2 bases at J, with 13 bases between the two ends. This CDR3 has 13 residues. In DNA form, the CDR3 reads TGTGCCTTCCGGGCGGGTGCTGGAAACACCATATATTTT. Translated: CAFRAGAGNTIYF.

The chain employs TRBV7-8 and TRBJ2-2; maybe TRBD2 (5 bases). The CDR3 is 13 residues long. The ends were cut back, 1 base at V and 8 bases at J, with 8 bases in the middle. The germline V gene has CDR1 SGHVS and CDR2 FQNEAQ. The chain's CDR3 is CASSLVREGELFF. Here the CDR3 DNA reads TGTGCCAGCAGCTTAGTTAGGGAGGGGGAGCTGTTTTTT.

The chain uses TRBV6-5 and TRBJ2-7; 10 nucleotides align to TRBD1. CDR1 is MNHEY and CDR2 is SVGAGI in the germline V gene. The CDR3 runs to 15 residues. Trimming took 6 bases from V and 4 from J; bases not matched to a gene: 9. Here the CDR3 DNA reads TGTGCCAGCAGGTATACGGGACAGGGGTCGTACGAGCAGTACTTC. This translates into CASRYTGQGSYEQYF.

This clone was seen only once. The CDR3 reads CASRRGGGYTEAFF. The CDR3 DNA follows: TGTGCCAGCAGGCGGGGCGGTGGTTACACTGAAGCTTTCTTT. The chain couples TRBV9 to TRBJ1-1; D is perhaps TRBD1 (5 bases). Trimming took off 5 bases at V and 3 bases at J, with 14 bases between the two ends. CDR3 length equals 14 residues. In germline, CDR1 is SGDLS, CDR2 YYNGEE.

This clone occurred a few times. The V call is TRBV12-3 or TRBV12-4, the J call TRBJ2-7; 9 bases fit TRBD1. CDR3 length: 13 amino acids. Trimming took 7 bases from V and 3 from J; bases not matched to a gene: 4. The CDR3 sequence is CASTTTGGYEQYF. For the CDR3, the DNA is TGTGCCAGCACAACGACAGGGGGCTACGAGCAGTACTTC.

This clone was seen a handful of times. The gene calls are TRBV19 and TRBJ1-1; 7 bases are shared with TRBD1. The CDR3 loop spans 13 amino acids. Germline CDR1 LNHDA, CDR2 SQIVND (reference sequence). V dropped 8 bases and J dropped 5; count of bases not matched to a gene: 8. This CDR3 reads CASLAQGGTEAFF. The CDR3 bases are TGTGCCAGTTTGGCGCAGGGGGGTACTGAAGCTTTCTTT. Full variable domain (remainder filled in from reference TRBV19 and TRBJ1-1): DGGITQSPKYLFRKEGQNVTLSCEQNLNHDAMYWYRQDPGQGLRLIYYSQIVNDFQKGDIAEGYSVSREKKESFPLTVTSAQKNPTAFYLCASLAQGGTEAFFGQGTRLTVV.

The gene calls are TRBV6-1 and TRBJ1-5, with a possible D match to TRBD1 (5 bases). The length of the CDR3 is 15 residues. The ends were cut back, 3 bases at V and 0 bases at J, with 9 bases in the middle. CDR1 and CDR2 from the germline V gene are MNHNS and SASEGT. The CDR3 nucleotides read TGTGCCAGCAGTGAGGGACTGAATAGCAATCAGCCCCAGCATTTT. It specifies CASSEGLNSNQPQHF.

The V and J genes are TRBV5-8 and TRBJ1-3; the D is unclear. There are 15 residues in the CDR3. Germline CDR1 and CDR2: SGHTS and YDEGEE. V lost 0 bases and J 4 bases, leaving 11 bases between the germline ends. CDR3 in amino acids: CASSLGEGSGNTIYF. CDR3 coding DNA: TGTGCCAGCAGCTTGGGGGAGGGTTCCGGAAACACCATATATTTT.

The chain recombines TRBV27 with TRBJ2-1; no clear D gene. This CDR3 is 13 amino acids long. CDR1 MNHEY and CDR2 SMNVEV come from the germline V gene (reference sequence). V lost 5 bases to trimming and J lost 0 bases, with 5 bases between them. The CDR3 DNA reads TGTGCCAGCAGTCCCCTCTCCTACAATGAGCAGTTCTTC. Encoded protein: CASSPLSYNEQFF.

The J gene is TRBJ2-5, the V gene TRBV7-8; 7 bases fit TRBD2. The CDR3 spans 13 residues. The germline gives CDR1 SGHVS, CDR2 FQNEAQ. J was trimmed by 3 bases and V by 3 bases; bases with no gene match: 1. CDR3: CASSFRGEETQYF. For the CDR3, the DNA is TGTGCCAGCAGCTTTCGGGGGGAAGAGACCCAGTACTTC.

This clone has a single count. This sequence joins TRBV9 and TRBJ1-1; 7 bases line up with TRBD1. The V gene end was trimmed by 0 bases and the J gene end by 9 bases; junction bases not matched to a gene: 11. Germline-derived CDR1 and CDR2 are SGDLS and YYNGEE. The CDR3 runs 15 residues. CDR3 DNA sequence: TGTGCCAGCAGCGTAGATCTGGAGGGGGCGCTTAAAGCTTTCTTT. Translation gives CASSVDLEGALKAFF.

This clone appeared a single time. The chain uses TRBV6-7 and TRBJ2-3, with 9 bases lining up with TRBD2. TRBV6-7 is an open reading frame whose function is uncertain. This CDR3 is built from 19 residues. Germline trimming cut 6 bases from V and 0 bases from J; bases unmatched to any gene: 16. CDR3 coding DNA: TGTGCCAGCAGCCCCCCCGTGGAGCGGGGGGCCGCAAGCACAGATACGCAGTATTTT. This encodes CASSPPVERGAASTDTQYF.

The chain uses TRBV5-4 and TRBJ1-2, with D unresolved. The ends were cut back, 0 bases at V and 7 bases at J, with 16 bases in the middle. Germline CDR1 reads SGHNT; CDR2 reads YYREEE (reference sequence). This CDR3 has 15 residues. Written as DNA, the CDR3 is TGTGCCAGCAGCTTGGCGTTGGGCGACATGGGTGGCTACACCTTC. Translated, it gives CASSLALGDMGGYTF.

This chain links TRBV19 with TRBJ2-3; D gene unclear. Germline CDR1 LNHDA, CDR2 SQIVND (reference sequence). CDR3 length: 13 residues. With 1 base removed from V and 3 bases from J, the gap between germline ends came to 5 bases. CDR3 region: CASSIGRTDTQYF. In DNA form, the CDR3 reads TGTGCCAGTAGTATAGGGCGGACAGATACGCAGTATTTT.